The rows below give T cell receptor beta chains drawn from one sample of a study of cytomegalovirus exposure and HLA in healthy donors. TCRdb keeps only in-frame clones here, not all; method: immunoSEQ multiplex PCR. Counted here are 110,000 to 150,000 clones, under 90% occurring once; the ten biggest clones make up roughly 2.5%. The source material was PBMCs. All receptors derive from a boy between 2 and 10 years old in good health and CMV-seronegative. The CDR3 runs from the conserved cysteine through the conserved F or W. Fields, in order: CDR3 protein, CDR3 DNA, clone size, V gene, D gene, J gene. A D gene is named only where the DNA matches it firmly. Not all rows give a size; the values are once, few, many and, for expanded clones, a class.

cdr3_aa: CASTGRGSEADTQYF; cdr3_nt: TGCGCCAGCACGGGACGCGGGAGTGAGGCAGATACGCAGTATTTT; clone_size: NA; v_call: TRBV5-1; d_call: TRBD2; j_call: TRBJ2-3
cdr3_aa: CASSTAGGTEAFF; cdr3_nt: TGCGCCAGCAGTACCGCGGGGGGGACGGAAGCTTTCTTT; clone_size: NA; v_call: TRBV5-1; d_call: NA; j_call: TRBJ1-1
cdr3_aa: CASRGLGASYEQYF; cdr3_nt: TGTGCCAGTAGGGGACTAGGCGCCTCCTACGAGCAGTACTTC; clone_size: NA; v_call: TRBV19; d_call: TRBD2; j_call: TRBJ2-7
cdr3_aa: CASATGTDTQYF; cdr3_nt: TGCGCCAGCGCTACAGGGACCGATACGCAGTATTTT; clone_size: NA; v_call: TRBV5-1; d_call: NA; j_call: TRBJ2-3
cdr3_aa: CAAGGTGRSAPYEQYF; cdr3_nt: TGTGCCGCAGGGGGGACCGGCAGGAGCGCACCCTACGAGCAGTACTTC; clone_size: NA; v_call: TRBV27; d_call: NA; j_call: TRBJ2-7
cdr3_aa: CASSEILSSPISPLHF; cdr3_nt: TGTGCCAGCAGTGAAATTTTGAGTTCCCCCATTTCACCCCTCCACTTT; clone_size: NA; v_call: TRBV2; d_call: NA; j_call: TRBJ1-6
cdr3_aa: CASSPEAPAYNEQFF; cdr3_nt: TGTGCCAGCAGCCCCGAGGCCCCCGCTTACAATGAGCAGTTCTTC; clone_size: NA; v_call: TRBV9; d_call: NA; j_call: TRBJ2-1
cdr3_aa: CASSEIGLAGSDTQYF; cdr3_nt: TGTGCCAGCAGTGAAATCGGACTAGCGGGATCCGATACGCAGTATTTT; clone_size: NA; v_call: TRBV2; d_call: TRBD2; j_call: TRBJ2-3
cdr3_aa: CASSPVLGGASTDTQYF; cdr3_nt: TGTGCCAGCAGTCCCGTTCTTGGCGGTGCTAGCACAGATACGCAGTATTTT; clone_size: NA; v_call: TRBV28; d_call: NA; j_call: TRBJ2-3
cdr3_aa: CASSLGGSGSQNTEAFF; cdr3_nt: TGCGCCAGCAGCTTGGGGGGCAGTGGGTCCCAGAACACTGAAGCTTTCTTT; clone_size: once; v_call: TRBV5-1; d_call: NA; j_call: TRBJ1-1
cdr3_aa: CASSSTGGSYNEQFF; cdr3_nt: TGTGCCAGCAGCTCGACAGGGGGGTCCTACAATGAGCAGTTCTTC; clone_size: NA; v_call: TRBV11-1; d_call: TRBD1; j_call: TRBJ2-1
cdr3_aa: CASSQDRGYTF; cdr3_nt: TGCGCCAGCAGCCAAGACCGGGGCTACACCTTC; clone_size: once; v_call: TRBV4-1; d_call: NA; j_call: TRBJ1-2
cdr3_aa: CASGLVGTEAFF; cdr3_nt: TGTGCTAGTGGTTTGGTAGGGACAGAAGCTTTCTTT; clone_size: NA; v_call: TRBV12-5; d_call: NA; j_call: TRBJ1-1
cdr3_aa: CASSLVGQHTEAFF; cdr3_nt: TGTGCCAGCAGCTTAGTGGGACAACACACTGAAGCTTTCTTT; clone_size: NA; v_call: TRBV7-8; d_call: NA; j_call: TRBJ1-1
cdr3_aa: CASSEIKRQAYGYTF; cdr3_nt: TGCGCCAGCAGCGAGATCAAGCGGCAGGCCTATGGCTACACCTTC; clone_size: NA; v_call: TRBV4-1; d_call: NA; j_call: TRBJ1-2
cdr3_aa: CASSTGGWDRGLEDTQYF; cdr3_nt: TGTGCCAGCAGCACCGGAGGGTGGGACAGGGGGCTCGAAGATACGCAGTATTTT; clone_size: NA; v_call: TRBV7-8; d_call: TRBD1; j_call: TRBJ2-3
cdr3_aa: CAIRPGQGNHTQYF; cdr3_nt: TGTGCCATCAGGCCGGGACAGGGGAACCATACGCAGTATTTT; clone_size: NA; v_call: TRBV10-3; d_call: TRBD1; j_call: TRBJ2-3
cdr3_aa: CASSGSTGGGDEQYF; cdr3_nt: TGTGCCAGCAGTGGATCGACAGGGGGTGGGGACGAGCAGTACTTC; clone_size: NA; v_call: TRBV6-1; d_call: TRBD1; j_call: TRBJ2-7
cdr3_aa: CASSLAQRVVDEQFF; cdr3_nt: TGTGCCAGCAGTTTAGCCCAGCGGGTCGTGGATGAGCAGTTCTTC; clone_size: NA; v_call: TRBV27; d_call: NA; j_call: TRBJ2-1
cdr3_aa: CASSPINRGNEKLFF; cdr3_nt: TGTGCCAGCTCACCAATTAACAGGGGTAATGAAAAACTGTTTTTT; clone_size: NA; v_call: TRBV18; d_call: TRBD1; j_call: TRBJ1-4
cdr3_aa: CASSSTSRANVLTF; cdr3_nt: TGTGCCAGCAGTTCAACCAGTCGAGCCAACGTCCTGACTTTC; clone_size: NA; v_call: TRBV28; d_call: NA; j_call: TRBJ2-6
cdr3_aa: CASTADRGDGYTF; cdr3_nt: TGTGCCAGTACCGCCGACAGGGGAGATGGCTACACCTTC; clone_size: NA; v_call: TRBV19; d_call: TRBD1; j_call: TRBJ1-2
cdr3_aa: CASSPLRTGINSPLHF; cdr3_nt: TGTGCCAGCTCACCACTCCGGACTGGGATTAATTCACCCCTCCACTTT; clone_size: NA; v_call: TRBV18; d_call: NA; j_call: TRBJ1-6
cdr3_aa: CASSFAGDHYEQYF; cdr3_nt: TGTGCCAGCAGTTTCGCAGGGGACCACTACGAGCAGTACTTC; clone_size: NA; v_call: TRBV28; d_call: NA; j_call: TRBJ2-7
cdr3_aa: CASSSGQNYGYTF; cdr3_nt: TGTGCCAGCAGCTCCGGACAGAACTATGGCTACACCTTC; clone_size: NA; v_call: TRBV7-8; d_call: NA; j_call: TRBJ1-2
cdr3_aa: CAWSDNRQGLYGYTF; cdr3_nt: TGTGCCTGGAGTGATAATCGGCAGGGGCTCTATGGCTACACCTTC; clone_size: NA; v_call: TRBV30; d_call: NA; j_call: TRBJ1-2
cdr3_aa: CASSVAGGGQPQHF; cdr3_nt: TGTGCCAGCAGCGTAGCTGGAGGGGGCCAGCCCCAGCATTTT; clone_size: NA; v_call: TRBV9; d_call: TRBD1; j_call: TRBJ1-5
cdr3_aa: CASTGTGDYVYTF; cdr3_nt: TGTGCCAGCACCGGGACAGGGGACTATGTCTACACCTTC; clone_size: once; v_call: TRBV5-4; d_call: TRBD1; j_call: TRBJ1-2
cdr3_aa: CASTRTGGGYTF; cdr3_nt: TGTGCCAGCACCCGGACAGGAGGAGGCTACACCTTC; clone_size: NA; v_call: TRBV6-5; d_call: TRBD1; j_call: TRBJ1-2
cdr3_aa: CASSLSPLMGGEQYF; cdr3_nt: TGTGCCAGCAGCTTATCTCCCCTGATGGGGGGCGAGCAGTACTTC; clone_size: NA; v_call: TRBV11-2; d_call: NA; j_call: TRBJ2-7
cdr3_aa: CASSRGQGLTEAFF; cdr3_nt: TGTGCCAGCAGCCGGGGACAGGGGTTGACTGAAGCTTTCTTT; clone_size: NA; v_call: TRBV28; d_call: TRBD1; j_call: TRBJ1-1
cdr3_aa: CASSLLAGGLHNEQFF; cdr3_nt: TGTGCCAGCAGCCTACTAGCGGGAGGACTACACAATGAGCAGTTCTTC; clone_size: NA; v_call: TRBV13; d_call: TRBD2; j_call: TRBJ2-1
cdr3_aa: CASSVETGGVNTQYF; cdr3_nt: TGTGCCAGCAGCGTAGAAACAGGCGGGGTTAATACGCAGTATTTT; clone_size: NA; v_call: TRBV9; d_call: NA; j_call: TRBJ2-3